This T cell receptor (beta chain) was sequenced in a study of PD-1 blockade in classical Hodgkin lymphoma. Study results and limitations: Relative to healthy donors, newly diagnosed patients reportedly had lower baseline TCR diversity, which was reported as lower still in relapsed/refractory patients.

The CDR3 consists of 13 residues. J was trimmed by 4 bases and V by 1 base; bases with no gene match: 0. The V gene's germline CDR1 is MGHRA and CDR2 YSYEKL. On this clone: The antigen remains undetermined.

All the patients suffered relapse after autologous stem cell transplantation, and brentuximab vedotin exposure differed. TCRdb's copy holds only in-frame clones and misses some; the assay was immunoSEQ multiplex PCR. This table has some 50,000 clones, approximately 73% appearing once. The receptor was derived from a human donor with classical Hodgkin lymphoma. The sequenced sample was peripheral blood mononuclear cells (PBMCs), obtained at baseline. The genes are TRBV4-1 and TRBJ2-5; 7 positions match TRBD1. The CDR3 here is CASSQGDRETQYF. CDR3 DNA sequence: TGCGCCAGCAGCCAAGGGGACAGAGAGACCCAGTACTTC.